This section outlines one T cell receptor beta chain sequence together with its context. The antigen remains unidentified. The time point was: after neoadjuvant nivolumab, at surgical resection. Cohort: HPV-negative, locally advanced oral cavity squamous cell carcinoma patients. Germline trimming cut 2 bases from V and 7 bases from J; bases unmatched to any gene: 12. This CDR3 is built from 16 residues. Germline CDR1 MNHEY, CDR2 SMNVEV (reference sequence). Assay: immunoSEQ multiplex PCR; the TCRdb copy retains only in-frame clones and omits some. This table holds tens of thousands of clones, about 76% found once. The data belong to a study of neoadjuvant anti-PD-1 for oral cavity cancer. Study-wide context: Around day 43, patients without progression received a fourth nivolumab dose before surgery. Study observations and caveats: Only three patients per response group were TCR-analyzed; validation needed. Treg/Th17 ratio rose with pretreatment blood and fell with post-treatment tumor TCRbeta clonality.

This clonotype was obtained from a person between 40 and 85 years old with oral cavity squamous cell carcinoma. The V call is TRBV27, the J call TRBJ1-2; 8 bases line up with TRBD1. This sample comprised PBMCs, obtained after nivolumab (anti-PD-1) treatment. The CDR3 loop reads CASSLQGRPGGVGYTF. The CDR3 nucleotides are TGTGCCAGCAGTTTACAAGGGAGGCCAGGGGGCGTTGGCTACACCTTC.